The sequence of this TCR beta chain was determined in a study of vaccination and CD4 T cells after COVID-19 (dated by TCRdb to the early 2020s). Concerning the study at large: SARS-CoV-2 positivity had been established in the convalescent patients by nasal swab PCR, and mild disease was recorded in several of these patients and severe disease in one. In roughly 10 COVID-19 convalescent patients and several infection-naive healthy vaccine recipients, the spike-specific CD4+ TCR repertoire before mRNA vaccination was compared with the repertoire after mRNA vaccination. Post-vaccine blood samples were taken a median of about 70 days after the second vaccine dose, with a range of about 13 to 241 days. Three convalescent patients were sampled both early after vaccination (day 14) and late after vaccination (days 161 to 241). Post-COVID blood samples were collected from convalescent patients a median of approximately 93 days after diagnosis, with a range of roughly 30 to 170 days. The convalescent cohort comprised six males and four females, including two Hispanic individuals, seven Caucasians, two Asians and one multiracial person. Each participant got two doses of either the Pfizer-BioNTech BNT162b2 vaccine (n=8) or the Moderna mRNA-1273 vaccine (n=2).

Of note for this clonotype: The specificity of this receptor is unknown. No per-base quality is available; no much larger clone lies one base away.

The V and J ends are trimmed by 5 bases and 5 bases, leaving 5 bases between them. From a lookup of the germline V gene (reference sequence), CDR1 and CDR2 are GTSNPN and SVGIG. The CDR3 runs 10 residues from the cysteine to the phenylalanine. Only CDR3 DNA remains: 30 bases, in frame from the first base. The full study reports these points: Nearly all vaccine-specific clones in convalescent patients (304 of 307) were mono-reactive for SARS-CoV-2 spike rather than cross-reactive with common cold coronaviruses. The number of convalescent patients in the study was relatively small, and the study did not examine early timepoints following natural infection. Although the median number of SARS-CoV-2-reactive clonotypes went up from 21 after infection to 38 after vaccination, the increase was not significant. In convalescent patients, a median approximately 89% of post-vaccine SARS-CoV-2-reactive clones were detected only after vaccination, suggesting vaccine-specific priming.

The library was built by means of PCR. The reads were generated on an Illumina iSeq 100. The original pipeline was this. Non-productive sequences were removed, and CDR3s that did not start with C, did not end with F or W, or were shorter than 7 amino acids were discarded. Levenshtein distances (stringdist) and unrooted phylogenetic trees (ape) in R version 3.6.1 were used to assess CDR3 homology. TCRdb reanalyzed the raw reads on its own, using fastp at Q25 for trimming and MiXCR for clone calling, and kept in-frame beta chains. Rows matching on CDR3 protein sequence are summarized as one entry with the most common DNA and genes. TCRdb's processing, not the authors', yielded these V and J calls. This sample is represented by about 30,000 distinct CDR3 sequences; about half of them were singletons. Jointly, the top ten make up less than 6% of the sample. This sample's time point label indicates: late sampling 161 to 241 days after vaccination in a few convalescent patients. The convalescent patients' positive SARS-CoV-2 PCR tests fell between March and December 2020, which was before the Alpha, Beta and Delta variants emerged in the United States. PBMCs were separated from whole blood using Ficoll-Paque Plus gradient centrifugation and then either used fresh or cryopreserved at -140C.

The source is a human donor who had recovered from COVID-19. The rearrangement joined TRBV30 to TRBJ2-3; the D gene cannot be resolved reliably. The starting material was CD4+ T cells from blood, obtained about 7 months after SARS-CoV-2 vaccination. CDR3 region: CAWPRDTQYF. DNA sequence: TGTGCCTGGCCCAGAGATACGCAGTATTTT.